This is a list of T cell receptor beta chains from one sample in a study of T cell changes during pregnancy in multiple sclerosis. The table came from immunoSEQ multiplex PCR; TCRdb's copy has only in-frame clones and leaves some out. The sample records about 36,000 clones, 93% being singletons. Sequenced here: CD4+ T cells from peripheral blood mononuclear cells, sampled in the first trimester of pregnancy. The receptors derive from a female donor with multiple sclerosis, enrolled in a pregnancy study. CDR3s leave out the opening cysteine and the closing phenylalanine or tryptophan. Some rows mark clone size as missing; the rest say once, few, many or name a class of expanded clone.

clone_size j_call v_call cdr3_aa
NA TRBJ2-1 TRBV7-3 ASSHGVVGNEQF
once TRBJ2-7 TRBV7-9 ASSPGQGSSYEQY
NA TRBJ2-1 TRBV7-6 ASSYEGAAYNEQF
NA TRBJ1-2 TRBV2 ASSAGRDYGYT
NA TRBJ2-1 TRBV28 AGGAGGINEQF
NA TRBJ1-1 TRBV6-5 ASRDRGRRAF
NA TRBJ1-1 TRBV5-1 ASSTDRLNTEAF
NA TRBJ1-6 TRBV27 ASSLDRAGSPLH
NA TRBJ1-1 TRBV6-6 AISPGQTNTEAF
NA TRBJ1-1 TRBV2 ASSVAARGTEAF
NA TRBJ1-1 TRBV18 ASSYRENTEAF
NA TRBJ2-5 TRBV5-4 ASSPTGGAGQETQY
once TRBJ2-1 TRBV29-1 SAARGLAGGEQF
NA TRBJ2-5 TRBV30 AYLGLAGETQY
NA TRBJ2-1 TRBV5-8 ASSPARTRYNEQF
NA TRBJ1-1 TRBV5-1 ASSFEGAGTEAF
few TRBJ2-2 TRBV6-5 ASSYRTGELF
NA TRBJ2-3 TRBV12-5 ASGSLGTDTQY
NA TRBJ2-1 TRBV27 ASSTNPTGIDEQF
NA TRBJ2-1 TRBV11-2 ASSLIPGQGNEQF
NA TRBJ2-1 TRBV19 ASSTGYNEQF
NA TRBJ2-1 TRBV18 ASSRSSGRLYNEQF
once TRBJ2-4 TRBV6-1 ASRGTGQNIQY
NA TRBJ1-1 TRBV10-3 AIKATENTEAF
NA TRBJ1-1 TRBV10-3 AISESGQGKNTEAF
NA TRBJ2-1 TRBV9 ASSVASGGAHEQF
NA TRBJ1-4 TRBV15 ATSRGGGQGNEKLF
NA TRBJ1-2 TRBV5-1 ASSPGGDYGYT
NA TRBJ2-7 TRBV4-3 ASSQDTGGVYEQY